This TCR beta chain was documented in a study of blood T cells in healthy people across ages. Study-level findings and limits: Researchers deemed the diversity estimates from one million T cells underestimates.

Combining a sample-barcoded 5' primer with a J-beta primer mix, a second PCR ran for roughly 7 to 11 cycles. TCRdb redid the calling of the 5' RACE reads with MiXCR, one entry per CDR3 protein. The sample carries 700,000 or so distinct CDR3 sequences, around 38% recorded once. A word on this clonotype: Its antigen remains unknown. Its ends do not fully match the called genes, so a read error is possible.

The sample comprised blood. This receptor was taken from a man older than 75 in good health.

CDR3 sequence reads: CSVLGTGTNTQYF. The CDR3 DNA is TGCAGCGTTCTTGGGACAGGCACAAATACGCAGTATTTT. This chain links TRBV29-1 with TRBJ2-3; 8 bases line up with TRBD1. The CDR3 has 13 residues. Germline lookup yields CDR1 SQVTM and CDR2 ANQGSEA.